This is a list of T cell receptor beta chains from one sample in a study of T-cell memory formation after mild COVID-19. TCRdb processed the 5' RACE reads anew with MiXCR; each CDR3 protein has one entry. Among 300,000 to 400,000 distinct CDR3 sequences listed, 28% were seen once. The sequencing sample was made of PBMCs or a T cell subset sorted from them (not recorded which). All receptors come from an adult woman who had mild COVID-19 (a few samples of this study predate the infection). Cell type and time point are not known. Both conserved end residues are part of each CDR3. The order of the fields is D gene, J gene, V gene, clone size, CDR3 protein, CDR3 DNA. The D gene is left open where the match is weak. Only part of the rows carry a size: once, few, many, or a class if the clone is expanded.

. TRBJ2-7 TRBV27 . CASSFGRESYEQYF TGTGCCAGCAGTTTTGGCAGGGAAAGCTACGAGCAGTACTTC
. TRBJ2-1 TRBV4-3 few CASSQGGPYNEQFF TGCGCCAGCAGCCAAGGGGGACCCTACAATGAGCAGTTCTTC
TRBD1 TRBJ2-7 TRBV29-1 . CSVAQGSEQYF TGCAGCGTTGCACAGGGGAGCGAGCAGTACTTC
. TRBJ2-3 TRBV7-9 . CASSLALGTLSTDTQYF TGTGCCAGCAGCTTAGCGCTGGGGACACTCAGCACAGATACGCAGTATTTT
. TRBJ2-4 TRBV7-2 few CASSFPFLGLAKNIQYF TGTGCCAGCAGCTTCCCCTTCCTTGGACTAGCCAAAAACATTCAGTACTTC
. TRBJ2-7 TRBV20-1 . CSAIETQEGLYEQYF TGCAGTGCTATTGAGACCCAGGAGGGGTTGTACGAGCAGTACTTC
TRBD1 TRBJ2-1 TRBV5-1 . CASSWGTGYNEQFF TGCGCCAGCAGCTGGGGGACAGGGTACAATGAGCAGTTCTTC
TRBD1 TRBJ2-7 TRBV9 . CASSVATGATYEQYF TGTGCCAGCAGCGTCGCTACAGGGGCAACCTACGAGCAGTACTTC
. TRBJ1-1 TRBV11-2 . CASSGVVGPTEAFF TGTGCCAGCAGCGGCGTTGTAGGGCCCACTGAAGCTTTCTTT
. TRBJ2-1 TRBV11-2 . CASSLGLVLVTGLETYNEQFF TGTGCCAGCAGCTTAGGCTTGGTATTGGTTACAGGCCTGGAAACCTACAATGAGCAGTTCTTC
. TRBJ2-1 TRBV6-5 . CASSYPDGSLNNEQFF TGTGCCAGCAGTTACCCCGACGGATCACTGAACAATGAGCAGTTCTTC
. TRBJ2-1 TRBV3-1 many CASSQDRHNEQFF TGTGCCAGCAGCCAAGATCGCCACAATGAGCAGTTCTTC
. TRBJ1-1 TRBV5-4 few CASSLGQMVTEMNTEAFF TGTGCCAGCAGCTTGGGGCAGATGGTTACAGAAATGAACACTGAAGCTTTCTTT
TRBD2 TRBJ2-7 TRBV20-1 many CSARDKSRLAGLYEQYF TGCAGTGCTAGAGATAAATCTCGACTAGCGGGACTATACGAGCAGTACTTC
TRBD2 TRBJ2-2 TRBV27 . CASSLRASGGSGELFF TGTGCCAGCAGTTTACGGGCTAGCGGAGGCTCCGGGGAGCTGTTTTTT
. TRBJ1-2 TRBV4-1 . CASSLIGLRGYTF TGCGCCAGCAGCCTAATTGGTCTGCGTGGCTACACCTTC
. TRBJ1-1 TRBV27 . CASSRYRGSDTEAFF TGTGCCAGCAGCCGTTATCGGGGTTCGGACACTGAAGCTTTCTTT
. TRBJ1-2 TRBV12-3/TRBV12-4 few CASSPDPLVYGYTF TGTGCCAGCAGCCCCGACCCCCTCGTCTATGGCTACACCTTC
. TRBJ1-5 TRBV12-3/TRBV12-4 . CASSLAGSVEPQHF TGTGCCAGCAGTTTAGCCGGGTCTGTGGAGCCCCAGCATTTT
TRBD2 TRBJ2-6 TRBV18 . CASSPTSSRHSGANVLTF TGTGCCAGCTCACCGACTAGCTCCCGACACTCTGGGGCCAACGTCCTGACTTTC
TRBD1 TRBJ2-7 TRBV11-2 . CASSPGTGSSYEQYF TGTGCCAGCAGCCCCGGGACAGGGAGCTCCTACGAGCAGTACTTC
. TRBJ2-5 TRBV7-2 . CASSLLQGPGETQYF TGTGCCAGCAGCTTATTGCAAGGCCCTGGGGAGACCCAGTACTTC
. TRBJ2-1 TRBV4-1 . CASSLRETDWEQFF TGCGCCAGCAGCCTGCGAGAGACTGACTGGGAGCAGTTCTTC
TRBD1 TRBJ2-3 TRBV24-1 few CATSDWGQEITDTQYF TGTGCCACCAGTGATTGGGGACAGGAGATCACAGATACGCAGTATTTT
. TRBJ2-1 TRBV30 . CAWRAAGLYNEQFF TGTGCCTGGAGGGCAGCCGGACTCTACAATGAGCAGTTCTTC
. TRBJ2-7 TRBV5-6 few CASSLGGASAEQYF TGTGCCAGCAGCTTGGGTGGGGCGAGCGCCGAGCAGTACTTC
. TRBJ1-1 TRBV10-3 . CAIMGEVGTEAFF TGTGCCATCATGGGGGAAGTAGGGACTGAAGCTTTCTTT
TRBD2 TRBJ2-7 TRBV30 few CAWSPAGGLYEQYF TGTGCCTGGAGTCCAGCGGGAGGGCTTTACGAGCAGTACTTC
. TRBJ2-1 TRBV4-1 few CASSQGPLQGYNEQFF TGCGCCAGCAGCCAAGGCCCGTTACAGGGCTACAATGAGCAGTTCTTC
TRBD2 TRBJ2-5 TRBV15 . CATSRVLAVEETQYF TGTGCCACCAGCAGAGTACTAGCGGTAGAGGAGACCCAGTACTTC
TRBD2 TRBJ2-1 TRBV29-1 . CSYGQLRTSGNNEQFF TGCAGCTACGGACAGCTTAGGACTAGCGGAAACAATGAGCAGTTCTTC
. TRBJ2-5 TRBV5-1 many CASSGQLQETQYF TGCGCCAGCAGCGGACAGCTCCAAGAGACCCAGTACTTC
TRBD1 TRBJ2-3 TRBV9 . CASSDHVTGPTQYF TGTGCCAGCAGCGACCACGTGACAGGGCCGACGCAGTATTTT
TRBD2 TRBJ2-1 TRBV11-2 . CASSLGLAGFDEQFF TGTGCCAGCAGCCTAGGACTAGCGGGGTTTGATGAGCAGTTCTTC
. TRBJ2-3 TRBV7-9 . CASSLEGGNTDTQYF TGTGCCAGCAGCTTAGAGGGCGGTAACACAGATACGCAGTATTTT
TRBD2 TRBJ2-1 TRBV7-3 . CASSETSGISKQFF TGTGCCAGCAGCGAGACTAGCGGGATCTCGAAGCAGTTCTTC
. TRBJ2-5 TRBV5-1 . CASSLEGQRQETQYF TGCGCCAGCAGCTTGGAGGGCCAGCGCCAAGAGACCCAGTACTTC
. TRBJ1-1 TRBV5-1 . CASSQEPGSVNTEAFF TGCGCCAGCAGCCAAGAGCCAGGGTCTGTGAACACTGAAGCTTTCTTT